Below, 12 T cell receptor beta chains from the same sample are listed, as sequenced in a study of molecular identifiers for immune sequencing clone quantification. Each CDR3 protein gets one entry after TCRdb re-called the PCR reads with MiXCR. Of nearly 650,000 distinct CDR3 sequences detected, roughly 23% appear once; the ten largest clones hold about 0.73%. Source material: naive CD8+ T cells from blood, with Jurkat cell RNA spiked in. The subset here: FACS-sorted CD8+CD4-CCR7+CD45RA+ naive T cells. The receptors come from a human donor in good health. Some libraries in this study had Jurkat cell RNA spiked in.

A note on this clonotype: This may stem from a read error, because a much larger clone lies one nucleotide away. V usage is TRBV5-3 and J usage is TRBJ1-1; the D is unclear. TRBV5-3 is marked as an open reading frame, function uncertain. With 10 bases removed from V and 5 bases from J, the gap between germline ends came to 15 bases. The CDR3 is 12 residues long. The CDR3, as DNA: TGTGCCGGCGGCGTCGCGGGAACTGAAGCTTTCTTT. It yields the protein CAGGVAGTEAFF.

This clonotype was observed a handful of times. The rearrangement joins TRBV19 to TRBJ2-7, with 8 nucleotides matching TRBD1. CDR1 is LNHDA, CDR2 SQIVND, per germline (reference sequence). This CDR3 contains 15 residues. Trimming took 2 bases from V and 1 from J; bases not matched to a gene: 4. CDR3: CASSIPGGNSYEQYF. The CDR3 DNA is TGTGCCAGTAGTATACCAGGGGGCAATTCCTACGAGCAGTACTTC.

This clonotype has only a few counts. V gene TRBV18 combines with J gene TRBJ1-1, with 8 bases aligning to TRBD1. This CDR3 comprises 16 residues. In germline, CDR1 is KGHSH, CDR2 LQKENI. Unmatched junction bases numbered 6, after V lost 3 bases and J lost 0 bases. The CDR3 protein is CASSPPGQDLNTEAFF. The CDR3 bases are TGTGCCAGCTCACCTCCGGGACAGGACTTGAACACTGAAGCTTTCTTT.

V usage is TRBV6-2 or TRBV6-3 and J usage is TRBJ2-7; 12 bases line up with TRBD2. The ends lost 5 bases at V and 2 bases at J; junction bases unmatched: 7. This CDR3 is built from 16 residues. In germline, CDR1 is MNHEY, CDR2 SVGEGT. In nucleotides, the CDR3 is TGTGCCAGCAGTACCCCTCTAGCGGGAGGGACCTACGAGCAGTACTTC. This sequence encodes CASSTPLAGGTYEQYF.

A few counts support this clonotype. V gene TRBV28 combines with J gene TRBJ2-1; D might be TRBD1 (6 bases). V lost 8 bases and J 8 bases, leaving 25 bases between the germline ends. The CDR3 length is 16 residues. Germline V gene lookup returns CDR1 MDHEN and CDR2 SYDVKM. The CDR3 loop reads CASAKTGSGLEYEQFF. In DNA form, the CDR3 reads TGTGCCAGCGCTAAGACAGGATCAGGTTTAGAGTATGAGCAGTTCTTC.

V is TRBV7-9 and J is TRBJ2-2, with 9 bases identical to TRBD2. Per germline, CDR1 SEHNR and CDR2 FQNEAQ (reference sequence). Trimming took 7 bases from V and 4 from J; bases not matched to a gene: 4. The length of the CDR3 is 14 residues. The CDR3 reads CASKAAGGTGELFF. DNA of the CDR3: TGTGCCAGCAAAGCAGCGGGGGGCACCGGGGAGCTGTTTTTT.

On this clonotype: A much more abundant neighbour one base away suggests this may be a read error. V usage is TRBV11-2 and J usage is TRBJ1-4, with D uncertain. The CDR3 totals 14 residues. CDR1 is SGHAT, CDR2 FQNNGV, per germline. This CDR3 is CASSLYEDNERLFF. In nucleotides, the CDR3 is TGTGCCAGCAGCTTATATGAAGATAATGAAAGACTGTTTTTT.

This clonotype has more than one count but fewer than ten. The gene calls are TRBV7-9 and TRBJ1-6; D remains ambiguous. Per germline, CDR1 SEHNR and CDR2 FQNEAQ (reference sequence). Between the trimmed V and J ends, which lost 8 bases and 1 base, there was a span of 12 bases. The CDR3 runs 15 residues. The CDR3 region has the DNA TGTGCCAGCGGCCCAACTTTATCCTATAATTCACCCCTCCACTTT. Translation: CASGPTLSYNSPLHF.

The chain joins TRBV27 to TRBJ2-7, with 8 nucleotides matching TRBD1. Germline V gene sequence: CDR1 MNHEY, CDR2 SMNVEV (reference sequence). After removal of 5 bases from V and 5 bases from J, the junction contained 8 bases not matched to a gene. The CDR3 extends over 14 amino acids. CDR3 in amino acids: CASSQRTGSHEQYF. DNA of the CDR3: TGTGCCAGCAGTCAGCGGACAGGGTCCCACGAGCAGTACTTC.

In its sample, this clonotype was seen many times. The rearrangement joins TRBV7-3 to TRBJ2-1, with D possibly being TRBD1 (6 bases). V lost 3 bases and J lost 0, with 12 bases in between. Germline V gene data show CDR1 as SGHTA and CDR2 as FQGTGA. This CDR3 spans 16 amino acids. This chain's CDR3 is CASSFFSGDSYNEQFF. The CDR3 region has the DNA TGTGCCAGCAGCTTTTTTTCAGGGGACTCCTACAATGAGCAGTTCTTC.

This clonotype was seen more than once but under ten times. It may be a read error: a sequence one base away is much more abundant. V and J are TRBV5-5 and TRBJ2-3; TRBD1 matches at 10 bases. There are 16 residues in the CDR3. The germline gives CDR1 SGHKS, CDR2 YYEKEE (reference sequence). CDR3 DNA: TGTGCCAGCAGCCCCCGGACAGGGGGAAGCACAGATACGCAGTGTTTT. It encodes CASSPRTGGSTDTQCF.

The J gene is TRBJ2-1, the V gene TRBV29-1; D unclear. The CDR3 has 10 amino acids. Germline CDR1 is SQVTM and CDR2 is ANQGSEA. V was clipped by 5 bases and J by 10 bases, with 9 bases between them. This CDR3 is CSVPDGEQFF. The CDR3 DNA is TGCAGCGTTCCGGACGGCGAGCAGTTCTTC.